This paragraph reports one T cell receptor beta chain. The entry originates in a study of blood T cells in healthy people across ages. CDR1 and CDR2 from the germline V gene are SNHLY and FYNNEI. There are 12 residues in the CDR3. V dropped 5 bases and J dropped 5 bases, with 8 bases sitting between them. A sample-barcoded 5' primer and a J-beta primer mix were used in a second PCR of about 7 to 11 cycles. A template-switch adaptor that had 12 random nucleotides put a tag on each cDNA molecule. TCRdb independently ran MiXCR on the 5' RACE reads; one entry per CDR3 protein. The sample lists approximately 810,000 distinct CDR3 sequences; under 40% were seen once.

Input material: blood. The receptor was derived from a man aged 18 to 35 in good health. The chain joins TRBV2 to TRBJ2-3, with D tentatively TRBD1 (6 bases). The CDR3 sequence: CASSIRGDTQYF. The CDR3 DNA follows: TGTGCCAGCAGTATCAGGGGAGATACGCAGTATTTT.